This TCR beta chain was sequenced during a study of blood T cell repertoires in COVID-19. Sequencing used immunoSEQ multiplex PCR; TCRdb keeps in-frame clones, though not all of them. The sample consists of some 250,000 clones, approximately 85% of them appearing once. Trimming at V came to 2 bases and at J to 5 bases, leaving 5 bases not matched to a gene. This CDR3 region has 14 residues. Per germline, CDR1 LGHNT and CDR2 FRNRAP. The chain couples TRBV12-5 to TRBJ2-5; TRBD2 agrees at 7 bases. Sequences were obtained from peripheral blood. The clonotype was recovered from a woman in her 30s with acute or convalescent COVID-19. DNA of the CDR3: TGTGCTAGTGGTTTGACGACTAGCTCGGAGACCCAGTACTTC. Amino acids: CASGLTTSSETQYF.